This T cell receptor (beta chain) originates from a study of beta chain features in type 1 diabetes. cDNA synthesis used the whole RNA isolate, giving expressed TCRB sequences. Here immunoSEQ multiplex PCR was the method, and the copy in TCRdb shows in-frame clones only, minus some. Seen here are about 140,000 clones, about 9.1% observed once, and the top ten hold approximately 0.69%. This clonotype was sampled from a woman between 35 and 50 years old in good health. The sample taken for sequencing was central memory CD4+ T cells from blood.

This chain's CDR3 is CATSRGGQGTYEQYF. The CDR3 DNA follows: TGTGCCACCAGCAGAGGGGGACAGGGCACCTACGAGCAGTACTTC. This sequence joins TRBV15 and TRBJ2-7; 9 bases fit TRBD1. The V segment lost 1 base and the J segment 2 bases; nucleotides outside the gene matches: 3. CDR1 and CDR2 (germline): LNHNV, YYDKDF (reference sequence). The CDR3 runs 15 residues.